This entry lists 12 T cell receptor beta chains sequenced from one sample in a study of shared clonotypes between healthy human individuals. Libraries were prepared by immunoSEQ multiplex PCR; TCRdb keeps only in-frame clonotypes and omits some of them. This sample carries around 2,000,000 clones, over 85% of them seen once, and the ten largest clones take more than 0.9%. The naive CD8 subset, CD45RO-negative cells positively selected for CCR7, excluded terminally differentiated effector memory CD45RA+ cells. The sequenced sample consisted of naive CD8+ T cells sorted from blood. Every receptor here comes from a young man in good health.

The chain recombines TRBV28 with TRBJ2-7; tentative D call: TRBD1 (7 bases). V lost 3 bases and J 6 bases, leaving 12 bases between the germline ends. This CDR3 has 13 amino acids. Germline-derived CDR1 and CDR2 are MDHEN and SYDVKM. The CDR3 loop is CASSFYRGLEQYF. In nucleotides, the CDR3 is TGTGCCAGCAGTTTTTACAGGGGACTCGAGCAGTACTTC.

V is TRBV4-3 and J is TRBJ2-2; 9 nucleotides line up with TRBD1. Per germline, CDR1 LGHNA and CDR2 YSLEER. This CDR3 has 15 amino acids. Trimming removed 5 bases from V and 4 bases from J; junction bases left unmatched: 5. The CDR3 DNA follows: TGCGCCAGCAGCTCCCGACAGGGGGGCACCGGGGAGCTGTTTTTT. This translates into CASSSRQGGTGELFF.

The chain carries TRBV11-2 and TRBJ2-3; D might be TRBD2 (5 bases). Germline CDR1 SGHAT, CDR2 FQNNGV. V gave up 8 bases and J gave up 0 bases, with 12 bases separating them. The CDR3 spans 14 residues. CDR3 protein: CASRGLLSTDTQYF. The CDR3, as DNA: TGTGCCAGCCGAGGACTCCTTAGCACAGATACGCAGTATTTT.

V usage is TRBV5-1 and J usage is TRBJ2-1; 9 bases align to TRBD2. The J segment lost 7 bases and the V segment lost 4 bases, leaving 12 bases of the junction unmatched. The CDR3 runs to 16 residues. CDR1 is SGHRS, CDR2 YFSETQ, per germline. In DNA form, the CDR3 reads TGCGCCAGCAGCCCGTACGGTCTAGCGGGAACAAATGAGCAGTTCTTC. Its protein product is CASSPYGLAGTNEQFF.

V gene TRBV7-9 combines with J gene TRBJ2-1; 9 nucleotides align to TRBD2. The ends lost 2 bases at V and 9 bases at J; junction bases unmatched: 11. The CDR3 is made up of 16 amino acids. The V gene's germline CDR1 is SEHNR and CDR2 FQNEAQ (reference sequence). The CDR3 nucleotides are TGTGCCAGCAGCTTACCACCGGGACTAGCAACCGGTGAGCAGTTCTTC. This encodes CASSLPPGLATGEQFF.

The chain couples TRBV27 to TRBJ1-5, with TRBD1 as a possible D gene (5 bases). Deletions cut 2 bases from V and 8 bases from J, with 16 bases between. Germline CDR1 reads MNHEY; CDR2 reads SMNVEV (reference sequence). This CDR3 region has 15 residues. The CDR3 protein is CASSLTGPAGEPQHF. In DNA form, the CDR3 reads TGTGCCAGCAGTTTAACGGGGCCGGCTGGGGAGCCCCAGCATTTT.

This chain uses TRBV28 with TRBJ2-2, with D perhaps matching TRBD1 (5 bases). The V gene's germline CDR1 is MDHEN and CDR2 SYDVKM. The CDR3 totals 16 residues. The V gene lost 3 bases and the J gene lost 6 bases, with 17 bases spanning the gap. This chain's CDR3 is CASSLGQGSYAGELFF. The DNA of the CDR3 is TGTGCCAGCAGTTTGGGCCAGGGAAGTTACGCCGGGGAGCTGTTTTTT. Full variable domain (remainder filled in from reference TRBV28 and TRBJ2-2): DVKVTQSSRYLVKRTGEKVFLECVQDMDHENMFWYRQDPGLGLRLIYFSYDVKMKEKGDIPEGYSVSREKKERFSLILESASTNQTSMYLCASSLGQGSYAGELFFGEGSRLTVL.

This sequence joins TRBV30 and TRBJ2-5; possible D gene TRBD2, 6 bases. V was pared by 0 bases and J by 5 bases, with 16 bases between. Looked up from germline, CDR1 is GTSNPN and CDR2 is SVGIG (reference sequence). CDR3 size: 15 residues. The CDR3 coding sequence is TGTGCCTGGAGTGTAGGGTGGGAGGCGGGGGAGACCCAGTACTTC. It codes for CAWSVGWEAGETQYF.

The sample holds one count of this clone. This chain uses TRBV6-1 with TRBJ1-6; tentative D call: TRBD1 (5 bases). Trimming stripped 3 bases from V and 4 bases from J, with 13 bases between. The CDR3 contains 16 residues. Germline values: CDR1 MNHNS, CDR2 SASEGT. The CDR3, as DNA: TGTGCCAGCAGTGAGGGGGACGGACCATATAATTCACCCCTCCACTTT. This encodes CASSEGDGPYNSPLHF.

The V gene is TRBV9, the J gene TRBJ2-2; D remains unclear. Per the germline V gene, CDR1 is SGDLS and CDR2 is YYNGEE. The CDR3 covers 18 residues. Deletions cut 3 bases from V and 3 bases from J, with 21 bases between. The CDR3, as DNA: TGTGCCAGCAGCGACACCTTTTCGGGCCAAGTTTACACCGGGGAGCTGTTTTTT. Amino acid sequence: CASSDTFSGQVYTGELFF. Complete variable domain (other parts from reference TRBV9 and TRBJ2-2): DSGVTQTPKHLITATGQRVTLRCSPRSGDLSVYWYQQSLDQGLQFLIQYYNGEERAKGNILERFSAQQFPDLHSELNLSSLELGDSALYFCASSDTFSGQVYTGELFFGEGSRLTVL.

This chain joins TRBV5-1 and TRBJ2-1; D is uncertain. Trimming cost V 0 bases and J 5 bases, with 15 bases left between them. The CDR3 contains 16 residues. CDR1 and CDR2 from the germline V gene are SGHRS and YFSETQ. The DNA of the CDR3 is TGCGCCAGCAGCTTGGAACATCGGGTTTTTAACAATGAGCAGTTCTTC. It codes for CASSLEHRVFNNEQFF.

The V gene is TRBV5-4, the J gene TRBJ2-5, with D unclear. Germline V gene sequence: CDR1 SGHNT, CDR2 YYREEE (reference sequence). V was pared by 3 bases and J by 0 bases, with 18 bases between. The CDR3 loop spans 17 amino acids. The CDR3 nucleotides are TGTGCCAGCAGCTATGGAATATTGATAGGGAACCAAGAGACCCAGTACTTC. Translated: CASSYGILIGNQETQYF.